Listed here are 32 T cell receptor beta chains from one sample, sequenced in a study of memory CD4+ T cells and cytomegalovirus serostatus. Clones were read by immunoSEQ multiplex PCR, and TCRdb kept only the in-frame ones, dropping some. The sample gives 75,000 to 90,000 clones, 80% of which show up once; around 0.78% is in the top ten. The sort gate was single viable CD3+CD4+CD8-CD45RO+ cells for memory CD4+ T cells. Sequencing was done on a sample of memory CD4+ T cells from blood. Receptor source: an adult in good health and CMV-seronegative.

V and J are TRBV10-3 and TRBJ1-3; D is uncertain. The CDR3 runs to 14 residues. Germline CDR1 reads ENHRY; CDR2 reads SYGVKD. V lost 11 bases, J lost 0 bases, and 14 bases lay in between. The CDR3 DNA sequence: TGTGCCTCCTACACCGGCCTCTCTGGAAACACCATATATTTT. This encodes CASYTGLSGNTIYF.

In this sample, this clone turned up a few times. The chain employs TRBV9 and TRBJ2-7; TRBD2 matches 8 bases. CDR3 size: 15 residues. V lost 4 bases to trimming and J lost 7 bases; unmatched junction nucleotides: 13. The germline V gene encodes CDR1 SGDLS and CDR2 YYNGEE. The CDR3 region is CASSSDGGGIREQYF. For the CDR3, the DNA is TGTGCCAGCAGCTCCGACGGGGGGGGTATAAGGGAGCAGTACTTC.

This clone was counted a single time. V and J are TRBV5-6 and TRBJ2-1, with a weak D call TRBD1 (5 bases). Germline assignment: CDR1 SGHDT and CDR2 YYEEEE. The CDR3 has 13 amino acids. V was clipped by 5 bases and J by 12 bases, with 18 bases between them. The CDR3, as DNA: TGTGCCAGCAGTCTCCTGACAGCTTATGCGCAGTTCTTC. Amino acids: CASSLLTAYAQFF.

The chain joins TRBV10-3 to TRBJ2-1, with TRBD2 identical over 11 bases. The J segment lost 9 bases and the V segment lost 6 bases, leaving 4 bases of the junction unmatched. The V gene's germline CDR1 is ENHRY and CDR2 SYGVKD. The CDR3 is 13 residues long. The CDR3 is CAIRGLAEGEQFF. CDR3 in DNA: TGTGCCATCAGGGGACTAGCGGAAGGTGAGCAGTTCTTC.

V gene TRBV27 combines with J gene TRBJ2-7, with 10 bases lining up with TRBD1. The germline CDR1 and CDR2 sequences are MNHEY and SMNVEV (reference sequence). Trimming removed 5 bases from V and 1 base from J; junction bases left unmatched: 2. The CDR3 spans 14 residues. The CDR3: CASSGTGASYEQYF. The DNA of the CDR3 is TGTGCCAGCAGTGGGACAGGGGCTTCCTACGAGCAGTACTTC.

The V call is TRBV19, the J call TRBJ2-7; possibly TRBD1 or TRBD2 for D (6 bases each). The germline gives CDR1 LNHDA, CDR2 SQIVND (reference sequence). The CDR3 is 14 amino acids. Trimming cost V 3 bases and J 0 bases, with 9 bases left between them. The CDR3 loop is CASSIGGLSYEQYF. For the CDR3, the DNA is TGTGCCAGTAGTATCGGGGGCCTCTCCTACGAGCAGTACTTC.

The chain links TRBV7-9 to TRBJ1-5, with D possibly TRBD1 on 6 matching bases. CDR1 SEHNR and CDR2 FQNEAQ come from the germline V gene (reference sequence). The CDR3 extends over 13 amino acids. V was shortened by 3 bases and J by 6 bases, with 9 bases between the two germline ends. For the CDR3, the DNA is TGTGCCAGCAGCTTCAAGGGGGTTCAGCCCCAGCATTTT. Protein sequence: CASSFKGVQPQHF.

The chain links TRBV5-1 to TRBJ2-1; D may be TRBD1 (6 bases). The CDR3 runs to 13 residues. V was clipped by 2 bases and J by 8 bases, with 11 bases between them. Germline V CDR1 and CDR2: SGHRS, YFSETQ. The DNA of the CDR3 is TGCGCCAGCAGCTTATCAGGGGTCCATGAGCAGTTCTTC. Its translation: CASSLSGVHEQFF.

The chain employs TRBV7-2 and TRBJ2-5; perhaps D is TRBD1 or TRBD2 (5 bases each). V was shortened by 5 bases and J by 2 bases, with 12 bases between the two germline ends. In germline, CDR1 is SGHTA, CDR2 FQGNSA. The CDR3 covers 14 residues. The CDR3 DNA reads as TGTGCCAGCAGCGTCCGGGACGGGCAAGAGACCCAGTACTTC. Translating it yields CASSVRDGQETQYF.

The chain has TRBV5-1 and TRBJ1-1, with D uncertain. Germline CDR1 reads SGHRS; CDR2 reads YFSETQ. The CDR3 contains 14 residues. V lost 4 bases and J 7 bases, leaving 17 bases between the germline ends. CDR3 DNA: TGCGCCAGCAGCCTAGGGTTGAGGGAAGGTGAAGCTTTCTTT. Translating gives CASSLGLREGEAFF.

The V and J genes are TRBV10-3 and TRBJ1-6, with 9 bases identical to TRBD1. There are 14 residues in the CDR3. Trimming at V came to 4 bases and at J to 10 bases, leaving 5 bases not matched to a gene. CDR1 is ENHRY, CDR2 SYGVKD, per germline. CDR3 residues: CAISGTGGESPLHF. CDR3 nucleotides: TGTGCCATCAGTGGAACAGGGGGCGAATCACCCCTCCACTTT.

In the case of this clone: This sample also contains other DNA sequences that code for the same CDR3. This sequence joins TRBV7-9 and TRBJ1-5; D gene ambiguous. The CDR3 runs 13 residues. The V end was cut by 2 bases, the J end by 4 bases, with 6 bases between. Per the germline V gene, CDR1 is SEHNR and CDR2 is FQNEAQ (reference sequence). In nucleotides, the CDR3 is TGTGCCAGCAGCTTAAGAGGGAATCAGCCCCAGCATTTT. Amino acid sequence: CASSLRGNQPQHF.

This sequence joins TRBV19 and TRBJ1-2, with D hard to call. The V gene lost 3 bases and the J gene lost 4 bases, with 12 bases spanning the gap. Germline loops: CDR1 LNHDA, CDR2 SQIVND (reference sequence). This CDR3 region has 14 residues. CDR3 nucleotides: TGTGCCAGTAGTATCGAGATTGCAGCCTATGGCTACACCTTC. It yields the protein CASSIEIAAYGYTF.

The genes are TRBV7-2 and TRBJ2-7, with 7 bases aligning to TRBD2. In germline, CDR1 is SGHTA, CDR2 FQGNSA. CDR3 length equals 14 residues. The V gene end was trimmed by 6 bases and the J gene end by 6 bases; junction bases not matched to a gene: 11. The CDR3 spells CASSGREEPREQYF. CDR3 coding DNA: TGTGCCAGCAGTGGGAGGGAAGAACCTCGCGAGCAGTACTTC.

This sequence joins TRBV9 and TRBJ2-2; D possibly matches TRBD1 or TRBD2 (5 bases each). The CDR3 sequence is 14 residues long. The germline gives CDR1 SGDLS, CDR2 YYNGEE. V lost 3 bases and J 0 bases, leaving 6 bases between the germline ends. The CDR3 is CASSAGPNTGELFF. The CDR3 DNA is TGTGCCAGCAGCGCGGGGCCGAACACCGGGGAGCTGTTTTTT.

J is TRBJ1-5 and V is TRBV27; D remains unclear. The germline V gene has CDR1 MNHEY and CDR2 SMNVEV (reference sequence). V was clipped by 9 bases and J by 3 bases, with 18 bases between them. The CDR3 has 15 amino acids. The CDR3 protein is CASRLSGGNNQPQHF. The CDR3 nucleotides are TGTGCCAGTCGCCTCAGTGGAGGGAACAATCAGCCCCAGCATTTT.

The V call is TRBV10-3, the J call TRBJ2-1, with D possibly TRBD2 on 5 matching bases. V was shortened by 0 bases and J by 7 bases, with 16 bases between the two germline ends. This CDR3 is 16 amino acids long. Germline-derived CDR1 and CDR2 are ENHRY and SYGVKD. CDR3 coding DNA: TGTGCCATCAGTGAGTCCATCCGGGCTCGGGGAAATGAGCAGTTCTTC. Its protein is CAISESIRARGNEQFF.

This clone was recorded once. The genes are TRBV27 and TRBJ1-4; no reliable D call. CDR1 is MNHEY, CDR2 SMNVEV, per germline (reference sequence). The CDR3 consists of 15 residues. V shed 4 bases and J shed 10 bases, with 19 bases lying between them. The CDR3 nucleotides read TGTGCCAGCAGTTCCACACCTCTTACGGGCGGAAAACTGTTTTTT. Translating it yields CASSSTPLTGGKLFF.

The CDR3 DNA is TGTGCCAGCAGCCCCCTTAAAAACACGGGGCCGTACAATGAGCAGTTCTTC. This gives the protein CASSPLKNTGPYNEQFF. The chain combines TRBV5-8 with TRBJ2-1; D may match TRBD1 or TRBD2 (5 bases each). The germline V and J ends were trimmed by 4 bases and 4 bases, with 21 bases remaining between them. Germline CDR1 SGHTS, CDR2 YDEGEE. This CDR3 spans 17 amino acids.

V is TRBV2 and J is TRBJ1-2; tentatively, D is TRBD1 (6 bases). V was clipped by 1 base and J by 7 bases, with 10 bases between them. CDR3 size: 13 residues. The germline V gene encodes CDR1 SNHLY and CDR2 FYNNEI. CDR3 region: CASSEGIGGGYTF. CDR3 nucleotides: TGTGCCAGCAGTGAAGGGATAGGGGGTGGCTACACCTTC. Variable domain in full (rest from reference TRBV2 and TRBJ1-2): EPEVTQTPSHQVTQMGQEVILRCVPISNHLYFYWYRQILGQKVEFLVSFYNNEISEKSEIFDDQFSVERPDGSNFTLKIRSTKLEDSAMYFCASSEGIGGGYTFGSGTRLTVV.

This clone was seen more than once but under ten times. CDR3 amino acids: CASTTRPPLHF. The CDR3 DNA is TGTGCCAGCACCACCCGGCCACCCCTCCACTTT. The genes are TRBV7-9 and TRBJ1-6; D not certain. Germline CDR1 reads SEHNR; CDR2 reads FQNEAQ (reference sequence). The length of the CDR3 is 11 residues. V was shortened by 7 bases and J by 11 bases, with 9 bases between the two germline ends.

The rearrangement joins TRBV6-1 to TRBJ1-1; D is uncertain. V was clipped by 8 bases and J by 0 bases, with 7 bases between them. Germline V gives CDR1 MNHNS, CDR2 SASEGT. The CDR3 runs 12 residues. The CDR3 DNA reads as TGTGCCAGCCGGGCAGTGAACACTGAAGCTTTCTTT. Residues: CASRAVNTEAFF.

The chain carries TRBV21-1 and TRBJ1-2; the table's D call, TRBD1, was not checked against the DNA. TRBV21-1 is marked as a pseudogene. The CDR3 runs 16 residues. As DNA, the CDR3 is TGTGCCAGCAGCAAAGTTGAGGGACAAGGGGACCATGGCTACACCTTC. It yields the protein CASSKVEGQGDHGYTF.

This clone was found once. This sequence joins TRBV7-9 and TRBJ2-2, with 8 nucleotides matching TRBD2. J was trimmed by 1 base and V by 5 bases; bases with no gene match: 3. Germline CDR1 and CDR2: SEHNR and FQNEAQ (reference sequence). The CDR3 totals 15 residues. CDR3 sequence (DNA): TGTGCCAGCAGCCCCGGGAGGGGGAACACCGGGGAGCTGTTTTTT. It translates to CASSPGRGNTGELFF.

The V and J genes are TRBV5-6 and TRBJ2-5; 10 positions match TRBD2. After removal of 4 bases from V and 1 base from J, the junction contained 4 bases not matched to a gene. Germline V gives CDR1 SGHDT, CDR2 YYEEEE. The length of the CDR3 is 15 residues. CDR3 residues: CASSQLAGGQETQYF. CDR3 DNA sequence: TGTGCCAGCAGCCAGTTAGCGGGGGGCCAAGAGACCCAGTACTTC.

This chain uses TRBV9 with TRBJ2-7; D remains ambiguous. Per germline, CDR1 SGDLS and CDR2 YYNGEE. The CDR3 sequence is 16 residues long. Trimming cost V 0 bases and J 2 bases, with 15 bases left between them. The CDR3: CASSVEELPMTYEQYF. Written as DNA, the CDR3 is TGTGCCAGCAGCGTAGAAGAGCTTCCTATGACCTACGAGCAGTACTTC.

The rearrangement joins TRBV7-8 to TRBJ2-7, with TRBD2 matching 8 bases. Trimming removed 5 bases from V and 4 bases from J; junction bases left unmatched: 7. CDR1 SGHVS and CDR2 FQNEAQ come from the germline V gene. This CDR3 spans 14 amino acids. The CDR3 reads CASSARTSRYEQYF. The CDR3 DNA sequence: TGTGCCAGCAGCGCCCGGACTAGCCGGTACGAGCAGTACTTC.

This clone has only a few counts. This sequence joins TRBV10-3 and TRBJ1-2; TRBD1 might be the D (6 bases). Germline loops: CDR1 ENHRY, CDR2 SYGVKD. This CDR3 is built from 15 residues. Deletions cut 4 bases from V and 6 bases from J, with 18 bases between. DNA for the CDR3: TGTGCCATCAGTGCCTCAGGGGACGGCGGGGATGGCTACACCTTC. It codes for CAISASGDGGDGYTF.

This chain uses TRBV7-8 with TRBJ1-5; D is possibly TRBD1 (6 bases). Trimming removed 6 bases from V and 3 bases from J, with 18 bases in between. There are 16 residues in the CDR3. CDR1 and CDR2 (germline): SGHVS, FQNEAQ. CDR3 in DNA: TGTGCCAGCAGACAGACAGGAGGAGCAACCAATCAGCCCCAGCATTTT. Translation gives CASRQTGGATNQPQHF.

The chain links TRBV18 to TRBJ2-3, with 9 nucleotides matching TRBD2. In germline, CDR1 is KGHSH, CDR2 LQKENI. The CDR3 runs 16 residues. V lost 6 bases to trimming and J lost 4 bases; unmatched junction nucleotides: 11. CDR3 bases: TGTGCCAGCTCCCGAATCGCGGGGGGGCCGTCAGATACGCAGTATTTT. Encoded protein: CASSRIAGGPSDTQYF.

J is TRBJ2-7 and V is TRBV28; TRBD1 or TRBD2 may be the D gene (5 bases each). The ends were cut back, 5 bases at V and 5 bases at J, with 16 bases in the middle. Germline V gene sequence: CDR1 MDHEN, CDR2 SYDVKM. This CDR3 spans 14 amino acids. The CDR3: CASSPWGSIHEQYF. As DNA, the CDR3 is TGTGCCAGCAGTCCCTGGGGGTCGATCCACGAGCAGTACTTC.

The J gene is TRBJ1-2, the V gene TRBV9; tentative D call: TRBD1 (5 bases). The CDR3 loop spans 14 amino acids. The germline CDR1 and CDR2 sequences are SGDLS and YYNGEE. Trimming pared 2 bases from V and 8 bases from J, leaving 16 bases between. In nucleotides, the CDR3 is TGTGCCAGCAGCGTGGGCAGGGCGTTGAGAGGCTACACCTTC. It codes for CASSVGRALRGYTF.